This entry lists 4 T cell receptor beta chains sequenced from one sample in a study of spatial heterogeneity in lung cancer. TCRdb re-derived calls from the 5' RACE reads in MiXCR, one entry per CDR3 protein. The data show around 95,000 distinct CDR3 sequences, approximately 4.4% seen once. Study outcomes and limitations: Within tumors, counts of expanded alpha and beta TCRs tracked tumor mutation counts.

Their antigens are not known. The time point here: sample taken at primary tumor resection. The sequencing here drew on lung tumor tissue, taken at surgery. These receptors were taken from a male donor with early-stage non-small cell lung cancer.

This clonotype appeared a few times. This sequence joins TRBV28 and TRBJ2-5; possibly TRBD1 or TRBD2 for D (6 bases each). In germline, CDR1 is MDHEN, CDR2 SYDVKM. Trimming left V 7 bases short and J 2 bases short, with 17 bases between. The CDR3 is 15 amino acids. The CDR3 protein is CASTPHTGAQETQYF. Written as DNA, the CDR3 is TGTGCCAGCACCCCGCACACGGGGGCTCAAGAGACCCAGTACTTC.

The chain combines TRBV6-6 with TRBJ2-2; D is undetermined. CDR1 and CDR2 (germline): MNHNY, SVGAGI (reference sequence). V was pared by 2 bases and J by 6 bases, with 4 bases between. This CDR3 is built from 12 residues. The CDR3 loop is CASSYAAGELFF. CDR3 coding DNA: TGTGCCAGCAGTTACGCCGCCGGGGAGCTGTTTTTT.

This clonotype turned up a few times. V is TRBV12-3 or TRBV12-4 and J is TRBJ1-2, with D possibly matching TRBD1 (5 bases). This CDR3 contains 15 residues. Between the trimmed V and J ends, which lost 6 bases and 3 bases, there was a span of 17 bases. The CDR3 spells CASSRGASQDYGYTF. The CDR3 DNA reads TGTGCCAGCAGCCGTGGGGCCTCGCAGGACTATGGCTACACCTTC.

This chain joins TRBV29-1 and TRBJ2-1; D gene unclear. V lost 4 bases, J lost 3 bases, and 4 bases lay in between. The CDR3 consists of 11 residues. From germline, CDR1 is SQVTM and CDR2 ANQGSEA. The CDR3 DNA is TGCAGCGTTGGCAACTACAATGAGCAGTTCTTC. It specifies CSVGNYNEQFF.